The T cell receptor beta chain under discussion was sequenced for a study of hypomethylating agent response in myelodysplastic syndrome (dated by TCRdb to the early 2020s). For the study in its entirety: Patients were treated with the hypomethylating agents azacitidine (about 70% of the 11) or decitabine (3 of 11). TET2 was the most frequent mutation, present in about 45% of the 11 patients. The cohort was composed of under ten male and a couple of female myelodysplastic syndrome patients. Patients had a mean age of about 76 +/- 6.4 years, and a diploid cytogenetic profile was the most common. Complete response or hematologic improvement was achieved by six patients, and roughly five patients were classified as non-responders. Response was defined as complete response or hematologic improvement, and patients who met neither criterion were classified as non-responders.

Paper-wide results and their limitations: Only ten or so patients were analyzed, so the cohort was small. Possible recognition of novel MDS antigens by the shared GLIPH2 clusters was not confirmed, and experimental validation of that possible recognition is needed. Healthy control donors were not age-matched to MDS patients, which could have impacted the MDS versus healthy comparison. No significant change in richness, rarefaction diversity or clonality was detected after hypomethylating agent treatment, either across all patients or within response groups. Responders more often showed novel clonotypes emerging, while non-responders displayed more contracted clonotypes after treatment.

T-cell subsets were not sorted, and bulk bone marrow was analyzed instead. Bone marrow from around ten myelodysplastic syndrome patients was immunosequenced for TCR beta CDR3 regions before and after hypomethylating agent therapy. Each patient contributed a baseline bone marrow plus two to three bone marrows at different post-treatment timepoints for longitudinal repertoire tracking. Whole bone marrow served as the source for genomic DNA extraction, with DNA quality checked using TapeStation, NanoDrop OneC and PicoGreen assays. Library method: the immunoSEQ multiplex PCR assay. Sequencing was run at survey resolution with two replicates of approximately 200 ng each, for a total of about 400 ng of DNA per sample. Rearranged TCRB sequences in genomic DNA were detected with the hsTCRB kit, which uses multiplex PCR primers directed at V and J genes. In the first PCR, the CDR3 region was amplified for approximately 30 cycles with the QIAGEN Multiplex PCR Kit. A second PCR of 8 to 9 cycles attached sample barcodes and Illumina adapters to each replicate. Pooled libraries were quantified with a QuantStudio 6 and the KAPA library quantification kit. Approximately 16 pM of pooled libraries was sequenced on an Illumina MiSeq using 156-cycle single-end reads and a 15-cycle index read. On the authors' methods: Of some 170,000 unique clonotypes, approximately 1.7% were flagged by VDJdb annotation as previously reported viral-epitope-specific clonotypes. The immunoSEQ Data Assistant and immunoSEQ Analyzer converted raw reads into normalized, annotated TCRB repertoires. BioAnalyzer and version 0.6.5 of the immunarch R package were the tools used for clonotype analysis. Before richness was estimated, every repertoire was downsampled to the clone count of the smallest repertoire. Fisher's exact tests classified clonotypes as expanded, contracted or novel, with novel meaning zero frequency before treatment. GLIPH2 clustered significantly changed CDR3 beta sequences using simulation_depth=1000 and kmer_min_depth=3, excluding CDR3s shorter than five residues. TCRdb's version of the immuneACCESS table is confined to in-frame rearrangements and falls short of the full clone set. An unresolved V gene accounts for under half of the shortfall where checked; the remainder is of unknown origin. V, J and clone size are taken as reported in that table, and D and trimming were inferred from the DNA itself. The sample data list over 1,500 clones, and 80% to 90% of these were observed just once. The ten largest clones capture 4.5% to 5.5% of the sample.

CDR1 and CDR2, per the germline V gene, are KGHSH and LQKENI. V loses 3 bases at its end and J loses 4 bases; junction bases beyond the gene matches: 2. Measured from the cysteine to the valine, the CDR3 is 13 residues long. Just CDR3 DNA is preserved here, 39 bases in frame from base 1. On this clone: This receptor's antigen is unknown. The sample holds no much larger clone one base away, and base qualities are not on file.

The sequencing here drew on bone marrow, taken before or after starting hypomethylating agent treatment for myelodysplastic syndrome (not recorded which). The TCR comes from a human donor with myelodysplastic syndrome. The chain is encoded by TRBV18 joined to TRBJ2-7; 8 of the junction bases match TRBD1. The CDR3 has the sequence CASSPGQDYEQYV. In nucleotides, the sequence is TGTGCCAGCTCACCGGGACAGGATTACGAGCAGTACGTC.